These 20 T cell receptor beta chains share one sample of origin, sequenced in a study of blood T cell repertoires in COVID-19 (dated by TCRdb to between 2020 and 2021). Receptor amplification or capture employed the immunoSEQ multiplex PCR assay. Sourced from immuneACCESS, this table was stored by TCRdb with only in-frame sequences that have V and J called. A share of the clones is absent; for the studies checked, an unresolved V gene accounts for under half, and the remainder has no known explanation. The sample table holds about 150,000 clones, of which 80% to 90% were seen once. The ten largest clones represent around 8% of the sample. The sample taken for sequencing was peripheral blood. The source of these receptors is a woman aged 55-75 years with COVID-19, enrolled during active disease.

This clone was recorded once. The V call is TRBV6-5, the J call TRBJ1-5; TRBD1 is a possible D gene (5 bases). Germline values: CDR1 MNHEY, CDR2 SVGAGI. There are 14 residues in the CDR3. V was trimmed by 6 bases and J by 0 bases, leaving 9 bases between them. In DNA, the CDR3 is TGTGCCAGCAGGCGGGACTATAGCAATCAGCCCCAGCATTTT. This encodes CASRRDYSNQPQHF.

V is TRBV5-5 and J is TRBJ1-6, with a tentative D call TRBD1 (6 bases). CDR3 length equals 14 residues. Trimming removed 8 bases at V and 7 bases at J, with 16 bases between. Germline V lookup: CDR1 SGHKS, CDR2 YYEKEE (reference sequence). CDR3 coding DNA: TGTGCCAGTGAAGGGCAGGGGTTCAATTCACCCCTCCACTTT. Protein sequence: CASEGQGFNSPLHF. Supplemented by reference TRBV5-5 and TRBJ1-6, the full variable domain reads DAGVTQSPTHLIKTRGQQVTLRCSPISGHKSVSWYQQVLGQGPQFIFQYYEKEERGRGNFPDRFSARQFPNYSSELNVNALLLGDSALYLCASEGQGFNSPLHFGNGTRLTVT.

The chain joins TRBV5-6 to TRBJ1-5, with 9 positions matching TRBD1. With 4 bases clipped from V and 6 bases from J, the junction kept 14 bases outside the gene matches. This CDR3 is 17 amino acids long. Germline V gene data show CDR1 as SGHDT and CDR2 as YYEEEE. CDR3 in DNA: TGTGCCAGCAGCACCCGATCCGGGACAGGGCTGGGTCAGCCCCAGCATTTT. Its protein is CASSTRSGTGLGQPQHF.

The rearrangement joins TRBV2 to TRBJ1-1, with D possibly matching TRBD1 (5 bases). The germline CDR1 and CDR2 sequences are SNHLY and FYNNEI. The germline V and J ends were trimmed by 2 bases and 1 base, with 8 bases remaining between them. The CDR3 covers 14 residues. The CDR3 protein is CASSERGQNTEAFF. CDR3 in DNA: TGTGCCAGCAGTGAAAGGGGCCAGAACACTGAAGCTTTCTTT.

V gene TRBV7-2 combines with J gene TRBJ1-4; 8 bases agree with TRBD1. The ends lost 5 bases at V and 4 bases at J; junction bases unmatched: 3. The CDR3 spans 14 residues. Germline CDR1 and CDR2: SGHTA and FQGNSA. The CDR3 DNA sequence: TGTGCCAGCAGCCCGGACAGGGTTAATGAAAAACTGTTTTTT. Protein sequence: CASSPDRVNEKLFF.

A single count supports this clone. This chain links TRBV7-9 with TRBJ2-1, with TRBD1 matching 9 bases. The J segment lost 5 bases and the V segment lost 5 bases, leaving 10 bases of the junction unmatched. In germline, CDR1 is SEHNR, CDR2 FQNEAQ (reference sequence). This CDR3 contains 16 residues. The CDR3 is CASSQRRTGEHNEQFF. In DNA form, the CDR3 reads TGTGCCAGCAGCCAGCGGAGGACAGGGGAGCACAATGAGCAGTTCTTC.

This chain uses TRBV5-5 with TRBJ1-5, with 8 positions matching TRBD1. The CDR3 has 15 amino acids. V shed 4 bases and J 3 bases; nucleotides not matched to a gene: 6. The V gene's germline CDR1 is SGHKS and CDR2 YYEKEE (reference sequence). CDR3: CASSRVGQDNQPQHF. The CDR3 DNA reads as TGTGCCAGCAGCCGAGTGGGACAGGACAATCAGCCCCAGCATTTT.

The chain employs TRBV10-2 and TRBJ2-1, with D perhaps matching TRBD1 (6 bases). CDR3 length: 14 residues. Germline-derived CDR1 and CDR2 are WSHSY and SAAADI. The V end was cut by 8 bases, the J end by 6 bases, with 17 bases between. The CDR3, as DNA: TGCGCCAGCCGTCGTCAGGGGTCGAGCAATGAGCAGTTCTTC. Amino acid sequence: CASRRQGSSNEQFF.

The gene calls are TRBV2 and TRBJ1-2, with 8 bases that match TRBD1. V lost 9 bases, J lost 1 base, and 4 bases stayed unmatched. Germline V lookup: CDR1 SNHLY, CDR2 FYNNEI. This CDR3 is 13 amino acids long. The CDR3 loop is CASHRGGNYGYTF. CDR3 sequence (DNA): TGTGCCAGTCACAGGGGGGGTAACTATGGCTACACCTTC.

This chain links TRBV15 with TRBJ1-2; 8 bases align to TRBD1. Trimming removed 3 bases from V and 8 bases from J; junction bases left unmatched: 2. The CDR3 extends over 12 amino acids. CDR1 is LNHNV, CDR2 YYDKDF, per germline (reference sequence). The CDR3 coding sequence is TGTGCCACCAGCAGGAACAGGGGGGGCTACACCTTC. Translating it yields CATSRNRGGYTF. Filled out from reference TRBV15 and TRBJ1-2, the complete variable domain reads DAMVIQNPRYQVTQFGKPVTLSCSQTLNHNVMYWYQQKSSQAPKLLFHYYDKDFNNEADTPDNFQSRRPNTSFCFLDIRSPGLGDTAMYLCATSRNRGGYTFGSGTRLTVV.

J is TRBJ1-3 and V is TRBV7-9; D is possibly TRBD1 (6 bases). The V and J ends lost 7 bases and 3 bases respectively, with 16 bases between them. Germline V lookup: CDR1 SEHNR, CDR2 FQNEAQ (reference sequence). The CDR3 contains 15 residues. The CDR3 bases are TGTGCCAGCACCTTGGGGGGGCTGGGTGGAAACACCATATATTTT. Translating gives CASTLGGLGGNTIYF.

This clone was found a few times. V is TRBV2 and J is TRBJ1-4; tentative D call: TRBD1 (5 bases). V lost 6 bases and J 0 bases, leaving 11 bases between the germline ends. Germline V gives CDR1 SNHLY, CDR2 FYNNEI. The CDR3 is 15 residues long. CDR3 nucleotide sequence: TGTGCCAGCAGGCAACAGGCCGCAACTAATGAAAAACTGTTTTTT. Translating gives CASRQQAATNEKLFF.

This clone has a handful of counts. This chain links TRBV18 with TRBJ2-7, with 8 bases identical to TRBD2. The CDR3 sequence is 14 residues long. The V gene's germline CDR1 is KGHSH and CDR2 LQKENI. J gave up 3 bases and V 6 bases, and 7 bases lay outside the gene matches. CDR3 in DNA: TGTGCCAGCTCTCCTAGCGGGCTAAGCTACGAGCAGTACTTC. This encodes CASSPSGLSYEQYF.

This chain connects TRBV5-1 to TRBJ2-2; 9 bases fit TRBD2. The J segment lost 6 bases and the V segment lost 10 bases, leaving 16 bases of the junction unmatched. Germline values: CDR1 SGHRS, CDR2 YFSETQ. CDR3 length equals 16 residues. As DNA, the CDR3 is TGCGCCCGCGAAGAACGCGGGGGGGCAATGGCCGGGGAGCTGTTTTTT. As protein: CAREERGGAMAGELFF.

The CDR3 nucleotides read TGTGCCAGTAACACAGGGGTTTATGGCTACACCTTC. Amino acids: CASNTGVYGYTF. The genes are TRBV19 and TRBJ1-2, with 7 nucleotides matching TRBD1. The CDR3 covers 12 residues. The ends lost 7 bases at V and 5 bases at J; junction bases unmatched: 4. CDR1 and CDR2 from the germline V gene are LNHDA and SQIVND (reference sequence).

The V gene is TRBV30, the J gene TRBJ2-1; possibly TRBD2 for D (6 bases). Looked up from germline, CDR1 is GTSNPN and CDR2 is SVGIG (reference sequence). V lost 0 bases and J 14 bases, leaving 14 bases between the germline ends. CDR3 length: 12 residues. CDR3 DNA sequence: TGTGCCTGGAGTGTAAGGGACCGGGAGAAGTTCTTC. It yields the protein CAWSVRDREKFF.

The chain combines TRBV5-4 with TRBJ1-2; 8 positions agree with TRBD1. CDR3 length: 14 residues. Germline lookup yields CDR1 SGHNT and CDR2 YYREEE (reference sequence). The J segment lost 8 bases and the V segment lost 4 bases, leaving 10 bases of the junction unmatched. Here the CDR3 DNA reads TGTGCCAGCAGCCAGGGACAGGCGGCTGGGGGCTACACCTTC. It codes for CASSQGQAAGGYTF.

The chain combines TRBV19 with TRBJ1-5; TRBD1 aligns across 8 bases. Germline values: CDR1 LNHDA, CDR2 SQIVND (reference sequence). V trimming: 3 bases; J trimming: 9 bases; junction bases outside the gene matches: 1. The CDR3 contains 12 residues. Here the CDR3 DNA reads TGTGCCAGTAGTATTGGGACAGGGCCCCAGCATTTT. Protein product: CASSIGTGPQHF.

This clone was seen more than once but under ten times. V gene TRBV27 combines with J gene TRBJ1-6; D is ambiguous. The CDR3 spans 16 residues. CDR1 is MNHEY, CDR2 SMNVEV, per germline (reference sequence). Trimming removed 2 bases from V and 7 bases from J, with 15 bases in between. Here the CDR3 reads CASSLVSGEWNSPLHF. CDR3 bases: TGTGCCAGCAGTTTAGTTTCGGGAGAGTGGAATTCACCCCTCCACTTT.

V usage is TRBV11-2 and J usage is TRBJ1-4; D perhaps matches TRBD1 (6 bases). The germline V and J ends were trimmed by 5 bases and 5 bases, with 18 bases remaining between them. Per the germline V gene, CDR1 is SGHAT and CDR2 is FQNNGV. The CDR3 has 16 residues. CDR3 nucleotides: TGTGCCAGCAGCCTCCTTACCTCAACAGGGAATGAAAAACTGTTTTTT. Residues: CASSLLTSTGNEKLFF. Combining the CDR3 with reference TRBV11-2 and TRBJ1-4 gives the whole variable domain EAGVAQSPRYKIIEKRQSVAFWCNPISGHATLYWYQQILGQGPKLLIQFQNNGVVDDSQLPKDRFSAERLKGVDSTLKIQPAKLEDSAVYLCASSLLTSTGNEKLFFGSGTQLSVL.